This TCR beta chain originates from a study of blood T cell repertoires in COVID-19. Study in general: Sites across the United States, Italy and Spain contributed samples from acute and convalescent COVID-19.

The sample holds one count of this clone. Assay: immunoSEQ multiplex PCR; the TCRdb copy retains only in-frame clones and omits some. Of some 250,000 clones in the sample, 65% to 90% are singletons; the top ten hold 15%. Participants came from some 26 US areas, aged roughly 18 to 89 years. The CDR3 has 15 residues. V was clipped by 3 bases and J by 2 bases; unmatched bases: 6. The germline gives CDR1 SGHNT, CDR2 YYREEE (reference sequence). The rearrangement joins TRBV5-4 to TRBJ2-7; 9 bases line up with TRBD1. The receptor's source is a man younger than 35 who had recovered from COVID-19. Input material: PBMCs or T cells enriched from blood (not recorded which). The CDR3 coding sequence is TGTGCCAGCAGCTCCTCTACAGGGGGCCCCTACGAGCAGTACTTC. Translating it yields CASSSSTGGPYEQYF.